Listed here are 18 T cell receptor beta chains from one sample, sequenced in a study of naive and memory T cell subsets. The beta constant-region primer was an equimolar mix of two oligonucleotides covering TRBC1 and TRBC2. TCRdb used MiXCR to reprocess the UMI-ligation and nested PCR reads, holding one entry per CDR3 protein. The sample holds 130,000 to 150,000 distinct CDR3 sequences; about 18% are singletons and the top ten take around 0.14%. The sample consisted of naive CD4+ T cells from blood. The origin of the receptors is a human donor in good health.

In this sample, this clonotype turned up many times. The chain combines TRBV6-2 or TRBV6-3 with TRBJ2-7, with no clear D. Trimming left V 2 bases short and J 6 bases short, with 8 bases between. Germline loops: CDR1 MNHEY, CDR2 SVGEGT. The CDR3 totals 12 residues. The DNA for the CDR3 is TGTGCCAGCAGTTACCCTATACGCGAGCAGTACTTC. Translating it yields CASSYPIREQYF.

This chain joins TRBV19 and TRBJ1-3, with D perhaps TRBD1 (5 bases). Germline-derived CDR1 and CDR2 are LNHDA and SQIVND (reference sequence). Trimming pared 8 bases from V and 2 bases from J, leaving 16 bases between. This CDR3 is 15 amino acids long. This chain's CDR3 is CASQDQGRTGNTIYF. DNA of the CDR3: TGTGCCAGTCAGGACCAGGGAAGGACTGGAAACACCATATATTTT. The full variable domain, completed using reference TRBV19 and TRBJ1-3, is DGGITQSPKYLFRKEGQNVTLSCEQNLNHDAMYWYRQDPGQGLRLIYYSQIVNDFQKGDIAEGYSVSREKKESFPLTVTSAQKNPTAFYLCASQDQGRTGNTIYFGEGSWLTVV.

J is TRBJ2-7 and V is TRBV6-6; 7 bases fit TRBD1. This CDR3 has 17 residues. Unmatched junction bases numbered 9, after V lost 0 bases and J lost 1 base. Germline V gene lookup returns CDR1 MNHNY and CDR2 SVGAGI (reference sequence). CDR3 region: CASSYSNRGQRSYEQYF. CDR3 in DNA: TGTGCCAGCAGTTACTCGAACCGGGGACAGCGGTCCTACGAGCAGTACTTC.

The chain uses TRBV5-4 and TRBJ2-5; D remains unclear. Germline values: CDR1 SGHNT, CDR2 YYREEE (reference sequence). This CDR3 has 14 amino acids. Trimming left V 0 bases short and J 5 bases short, with 11 bases between. The CDR3 sequence: CASSLGQLSETQYF. In nucleotides, the CDR3 is TGTGCCAGCAGCTTGGGGCAATTATCGGAGACCCAGTACTTC. Filled out from reference TRBV5-4 and TRBJ2-5, the complete variable domain reads ETGVTQSPTHLIKTRGQQVTLRCSSQSGHNTVSWYQQALGQGPQFIFQYYREEENGRGNFPPRFSGLQFPNYSSELNVNALELDDSALYLCASSLGQLSETQYFGPGTRLLVL.

The rearrangement joins TRBV29-1 to TRBJ1-1; D gene ambiguous. The CDR3 is 12 residues long. Trimming took 3 bases from V and 3 from J, leaving 8 bases between them. Germline V CDR1 and CDR2: SQVTM, ANQGSEA. The CDR3 sequence is CSVDSSDTEAFF. In nucleotides, the CDR3 is TGCAGCGTTGACTCCTCGGACACTGAAGCTTTCTTT. The whole variable domain, remainder taken from reference TRBV29-1 and TRBJ1-1, is SAVISQKPSRDICQRGTSLTIQCQVDSQVTMMFWYRQQPGQSLTLIATANQGSEATYESGFVIDKFPISRPNLTFSTLTVSNMSPEDSSIYLCSVDSSDTEAFFGQGTRLTVV.

This clonotype was seen repeatedly, ten times or more. The rearrangement links TRBV7-3 to TRBJ1-1, with D perhaps TRBD1 (6 bases). Germline V gene sequence: CDR1 SGHTA, CDR2 FQGTGA. The CDR3 sequence is 14 residues long. V lost 3 bases and J 0 bases, leaving 8 bases between the germline ends. The CDR3 DNA reads as TGTGCCAGCAGCTTGGGACATATGAACACTGAAGCTTTCTTT. Translation: CASSLGHMNTEAFF.

There are a few counts of this clonotype. J is TRBJ2-3 and V is TRBV5-1; D remains unclear. Between the trimmed V and J ends, which lost 4 bases and 0 bases, there was a span of 12 bases. CDR1 SGHRS and CDR2 YFSETQ come from the germline V gene. CDR3 length: 15 amino acids. The CDR3 coding sequence is TGCGCCAGCAGCAGACGTGAGGCTAGCACAGATACGCAGTATTTT. Encoded protein: CASSRREASTDTQYF.

This clonotype was counted a few times. The rearrangement uses TRBV20-1 and TRBJ2-1; the D gene is possibly TRBD2 (6 bases). This CDR3 spans 11 amino acids. Germline assignment: CDR1 DFQATT and CDR2 SNEGSKA (reference sequence). Trimming stripped 7 bases from V and 13 bases from J, with 17 bases between. CDR3 in amino acids: CSGPVGAGQFF. In DNA form, the CDR3 reads TGCAGTGGTCCCGTGGGTGCGGGACAGTTCTTC.

The chain employs TRBV11-2 and TRBJ1-4, with D perhaps matching TRBD1 (5 bases). Trimming stripped 1 base from V and 0 bases from J, with 9 bases between. The CDR3 extends over 16 amino acids. Per germline, CDR1 SGHAT and CDR2 FQNNGV. CDR3 nucleotides: TGTGCCAGCAGCTTAGCAGGGAGGCCAACTAATGAAAAACTGTTTTTT. Encoded protein: CASSLAGRPTNEKLFF. The whole variable domain, filled in from reference TRBV11-2 and TRBJ1-4, reads EAGVAQSPRYKIIEKRQSVAFWCNPISGHATLYWYQQILGQGPKLLIQFQNNGVVDDSQLPKDRFSAERLKGVDSTLKIQPAKLEDSAVYLCASSLAGRPTNEKLFFGSGTQLSVL.

The chain couples TRBV6-5 to TRBJ2-1; 11 bases map to TRBD2. The ends lost 6 bases at V and 10 bases at J; junction bases unmatched: 11. Germline CDR1 is MNHEY and CDR2 is SVGAGI. The CDR3 is made up of 15 amino acids. CDR3 loop: CASSPGTSGKMEQFF. The CDR3 coding sequence is TGTGCCAGCAGCCCCGGGACTAGCGGAAAGATGGAGCAGTTCTTC.

V usage is TRBV28 and J usage is TRBJ2-3, with a tentative D call TRBD1 (6 bases). Germline assignment: CDR1 MDHEN and CDR2 SYDVKM. Deletions cut 8 bases from V and 2 bases from J, with 20 bases between. This CDR3 spans 16 amino acids. Written as DNA, the CDR3 is TGTGCCAGCCACGGGTGGGACACAAGATACACAGATACGCAGTATTTT. Translating gives CASHGWDTRYTDTQYF.

This sequence joins TRBV9 and TRBJ2-3; 12 bases are shared with TRBD2. V shed 0 bases, J shed 9 bases, and the junction held 11 bases outside the gene matches. CDR1 and CDR2 (germline): SGDLS, YYNGEE. The CDR3 totals 17 residues. The CDR3 DNA follows: TGTGCCAGCAGCGTAGCTGGGCTAGCGGGAGGGTTGCGCACGCAGTATTTT. It is translated as CASSVAGLAGGLRTQYF.

V usage is TRBV11-3 and J usage is TRBJ2-2, with TRBD1 as a possible D gene (5 bases). V was shortened by 6 bases and J by 6 bases, with 11 bases between the two germline ends. This CDR3 has 13 residues. The germline gives CDR1 SGHNT, CDR2 YENEEA. Here the CDR3 DNA reads TGTGCCAGCAGTTACGTACAGGCCGGGGAGCTGTTTTTT. It codes for CASSYVQAGELFF. Using reference TRBV11-3 and TRBJ2-2 for the parts outside the CDR3, the full variable domain is EAGVVQSPRYKIIEKKQPVAFWCNPISGHNTLYWYLQNLGQGPELLIRYENEEAVDDSQLPKDRFSAERLKGVDSTLKIQPAELGDSAVYLCASSYVQAGELFFGEGSRLTVL.

In its sample, this clonotype was seen a few times. J is TRBJ2-3 and V is TRBV5-1; D is unclear. V shed 0 bases and J shed 4 bases, with 9 bases lying between them. The CDR3 is made up of 14 amino acids. The V gene's germline CDR1 is SGHRS and CDR2 YFSETQ. The chain's CDR3 is CASSLVGQPDTQYF. The CDR3 DNA reads as TGCGCCAGCAGCTTGGTGGGTCAGCCAGATACGCAGTATTTT.

The chain recombines TRBV20-1 with TRBJ2-1, with 12 bases that match TRBD1. This CDR3 contains 15 residues. V gave up 3 bases and J gave up 4 bases; unmatched junction bases: 4. Germline assignment: CDR1 DFQATT and CDR2 SNEGSKA (reference sequence). CDR3 protein: CSARGDRGRYNEQFF. In DNA, the CDR3 is TGCAGTGCTAGGGGGGACAGGGGGCGATACAATGAGCAGTTCTTC.

Only a few counts were recorded for this clonotype. This chain links TRBV3-1 with TRBJ2-5; unclear D gene. Germline V CDR1 and CDR2: LGHDT, YNNKEL (reference sequence). V lost 5 bases, J lost 4 bases, and 14 bases lay in between. There are 14 residues in the CDR3. The CDR3 loop reads CASSVGRRGETQYF. CDR3 nucleotides: TGTGCCAGCAGCGTCGGCCGGAGAGGAGAGACCCAGTACTTC.

J is TRBJ2-1 and V is TRBV19, with 8 bases that match TRBD1. CDR1 is LNHDA and CDR2 is SQIVND in the germline V gene (reference sequence). Losses at the gene ends were 4 bases for V and 6 bases for J; bases not matched to a gene: 11. The CDR3 totals 16 residues. The CDR3 nucleotides are TGTGCCAGTAGTACATCACCAGACAGGGGAGGCAATGAGCAGTTCTTC. It translates to CASSTSPDRGGNEQFF. The variable domain in full, completed from reference TRBV19 and TRBJ2-1, reads DGGITQSPKYLFRKEGQNVTLSCEQNLNHDAMYWYRQDPGQGLRLIYYSQIVNDFQKGDIAEGYSVSREKKESFPLTVTSAQKNPTAFYLCASSTSPDRGGNEQFFGPGTRLTVL.

The genes are TRBV28 and TRBJ2-5; D not resolved. V gave up 5 bases and J gave up 5 bases, with 6 bases separating them. Germline V gene data show CDR1 as MDHEN and CDR2 as SYDVKM. CDR3 length: 11 residues. CDR3 nucleotide sequence: TGTGCCAGCAGTACTCTCGAGACCCAGTACTTC. Its protein product is CASSTLETQYF.